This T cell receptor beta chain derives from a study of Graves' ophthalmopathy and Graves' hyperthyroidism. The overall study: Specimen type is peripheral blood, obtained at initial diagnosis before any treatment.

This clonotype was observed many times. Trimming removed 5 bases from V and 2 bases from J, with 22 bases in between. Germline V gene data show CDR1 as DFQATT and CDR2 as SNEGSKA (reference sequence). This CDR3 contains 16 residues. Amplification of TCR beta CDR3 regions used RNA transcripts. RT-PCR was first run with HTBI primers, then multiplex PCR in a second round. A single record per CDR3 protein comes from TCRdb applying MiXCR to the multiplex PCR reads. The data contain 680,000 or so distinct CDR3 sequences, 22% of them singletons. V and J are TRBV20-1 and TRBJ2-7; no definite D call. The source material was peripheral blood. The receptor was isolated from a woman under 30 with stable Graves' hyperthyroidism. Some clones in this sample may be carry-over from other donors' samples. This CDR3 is CSALLMNPDGTYEQYF. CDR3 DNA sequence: TGCAGTGCTCTACTGATGAACCCGGACGGAACCTACGAGCAGTACTTC.